This T cell receptor beta chain emerged from a study of cytomegalovirus exposure and HLA in healthy donors. Points from the study as a whole: Some TCR beta chains (roughly 150 of them) were listed as cytomegalovirus-associated.

Concerning this clone itself: The antigen remains unidentified.

The CDR3 contains 13 residues. Trimming removed 2 bases at V and 5 bases at J, with 10 bases between. Germline CDR1 SGHDT, CDR2 YYEEEE. Libraries were prepared by immunoSEQ multiplex PCR; TCRdb keeps only in-frame clonotypes and omits some of them. Of a few hundred thousand clones in the sample, 80% to 85% were seen once. This rearrangement joins TRBV5-6 to TRBJ1-1; the D is unclear. Sequenced sample: PBMCs. This TCR was sampled from a woman in her 30s in good health and CMV-seropositive. CDR3 amino acids: CASSFVGSTEAFF. CDR3 in DNA: TGTGCCAGCAGCTTTGTGGGTTCAACTGAAGCTTTCTTT.